This TCR beta chain derives from a study of vaccination and CD4 T cells after COVID-19 (dated by TCRdb to 2021 to 2024). With regard to the full study: Convalescent patients had a positive SARS-CoV-2 result on nasal swab PCR, and of these patients, several had mild disease and one had severe disease. Overlapping spike peptide pools from SARS-CoV-2 and from the common cold coronaviruses HCoV-NL63, HCoV-OC43 and HCoV-229E were used as culture stimuli. Post-COVID blood samples from convalescent patients were collected a median of 101 days after diagnosis, with a range of roughly 30 to 161 days. The spike-specific CD4+ TCR repertoire was compared before and after mRNA vaccination in approximately ten COVID-19 convalescent patients and a handful of infection-naive healthy vaccine recipients. Each participant got two doses of either the Pfizer-BioNTech BNT162b2 vaccine (n=8) or the Moderna mRNA-1273 vaccine (n=2). Six males and four females were included in the convalescent cohort, with two Hispanic individuals, seven Caucasians, two Asians and one multiracial person represented. Control cultures used a CEFX viral epitope pool as positive control, an HIV-1 Nef peptide pool as negative control, or no peptide. Post-vaccine blood samples were obtained a median of approximately 70 days after the second vaccine dose, with a range of about 12 to 241 days.

Overall study results and their limits: Among the post-vaccine SARS-CoV-2-reactive clones in convalescent patients, a median around 86% showed up only after vaccination, which suggests vaccine-specific priming. The study included relatively few convalescent patients and did not analyze early timepoints after natural infection. In convalescent patients, nearly all vaccine-specific clones (304 of 307) were found to be mono-reactive for SARS-CoV-2 spike rather than cross-reactive with common cold coronaviruses. The median count of SARS-CoV-2-reactive clonotypes went up from around 23 after infection to about 41 after vaccination, although the change was not significant.

The germline V gene encodes CDR1 SGHTA and CDR2 FQGNSA. Unmatched junction bases come to 9, with V trimmed by 5 bases and J by 1 base. Reading from cysteine to phenylalanine, the CDR3 counts 16 amino acids. This entry keeps only the CDR3 DNA: 48 bases, framed from base 1. Library construction relied on PCR. DNA from cultured CD4+ T cells underwent TCR sequencing with the Oncomine TCR Beta short-read assay at the Johns Hopkins FTIC core. The QIAamp micro DNA kit was used to extract genomic DNA from the cultured CD4+ T cells. The Oncomine TCR Beta libraries from cultured CD4+ T cells were pooled using unique dual indexes and then sequenced on an Illumina iSeq 100. The paper's processing steps were these. Non-productive sequences were filtered out, and CDR3s that did not start with C, did not end with F or W, or were shorter than 7 amino acids were discarded. Antigen-specific clonotypes were identified using the MANAFEST web application through comparison of peptide-stimulated wells with reference and other culture wells. For a clone to be called positive, the clone needed an FDR below 0.05, an odds ratio above 5, and a productive frequency above 0.1% in at least two of three replicate wells. A clonotype was classed as cross-reactive if the clonotype showed significant expansion both in SARS-CoV-2 spike wells and in at least one common cold coronavirus spike condition. Levenshtein distances (stringdist) and unrooted phylogenetic trees (ape) in R version 3.6.1 were used to assess CDR3 homology. TCRdb reprocessing: public reads trimmed at Q25 with fastp, clones called with MiXCR, in-frame beta chains kept. Each record represents a unique CDR3 protein, reported with the most common genes and DNA among its rows. The V and J calls come from TCRdb's annotation, not from the publication. This sample lists fewer than 20,000 distinct CDR3 sequences; about 39% were detected once. The ten largest clonotypes hold approximately 6.8% of the sample.

Reading the label with the study, this specimen's treatment or condition is: roughly 10-day PBMC culture with coronavirus spike peptide pools or control peptides (ViraFEST assay). The ViraFEST assay was used in the study, in which antigen-specific T cells were expanded with peptide pools and expanded clonotypes were subsequently identified by TCR sequencing. The convalescent patients' positive SARS-CoV-2 PCR tests fell between March and December 2020, which was before the Alpha, Beta and Delta variants emerged in the United States. Fewer than 2.5 million PBMCs per well were cultured in IMDM with about 5% human AB serum and 8 to 10 IU/ml IL-2, plus 10 ug/ml peptide pools. On days 3 and 7, half of the culture medium was replaced with fresh IL-2-containing medium. After about nine days of culture, CD4+ T cells were isolated by negative selection with the EasySep CD4+ T cell isolation kit. Ficoll-Paque Plus gradient centrifugation was used to isolate PBMCs from whole blood, and the isolated PBMCs were then either used fresh or cryopreserved at -140C. Culture conditions were generally each tested in triplicate wells.

This clonotype was counted only a few times. Its specific antigen is unknown. One base away there is no much larger clone; base qualities are not given. The chain links TRBV7-2 with TRBJ1-1; 8 central bases correspond to TRBD1. The TCR sequence derives from a human donor who had recovered from COVID-19. The sample here was CD4+ T cells from blood, cultured in vitro, taken before SARS-CoV-2 vaccination. The CDR3 protein is CASSLQGAMSNTEAFF. DNA sequence: TGTGCCAGCAGCCTCCAGGGGGCCATGTCGAACACTGAAGCTTTCTTT.